This TCR beta chain was documented in a study of T cell responses to AZD1222 COVID-19 vaccine (dated by TCRdb to 2020 to 2022). Turning to the overall study: A total of just over 230 trial participants underwent TCR sequencing, of whom about 210 had received two doses of AZD1222 and 26 had received two doses of the MenACWY control vaccine. Trial participants were enrolled by age into 18-55, 56-69 and 70-plus year subgroups, with about 150, 28 and 57 TCR-sequenced participants respectively. What the study reported, not specific to this receptor: Most participants were white British and females outnumbered males, and the authors suggested that clonal diversity may have been underestimated. Nearly half of unique spike-specific TCRs reportedly recognized epitopes outside regions mutated in the B.1.351 and B.1.1.7 variants. The vaccine-associated CD4 TCRs covered the entire spike protein, and the dominant responses fell in regions 160-218 and 743-854. After two AZD1222 doses, both the breadth and the depth of spike-specific TCRs were significantly higher than at day 0 and than in MenACWY recipients. Conclusions about previously exposed vaccinees are limited because only six or seven AZD1222 recipients were SARS-CoV-2 seropositive at baseline. The 56-69-year group was small, and its depth increase did not reach significance, likely because of low power. No day 14 peak-response samples were available, so repertoires were characterized only after the peak T cell response.

Of note for this clone: The target of this receptor is not known. No base quality values were provided; no much bigger clone lies one nucleotide off.

The time point tag for this specimen amounts to: about 28 days (+/-7) after the second vaccine dose. AZD1222 recipients with second doses at about 4 weeks or about 12 weeks were pooled, because spike-specific TCR depth and breadth did not differ between schedules. Vaccinee samples came from UK trials COV001 and COV002, including a single-blind randomized controlled phase 2/3 trial of AZD1222 (ChAdOx1 nCoV-19) in healthy adults. For TCRbeta chain sequencing, PBMC samples were collected from trial participants at day 0 and at day 28 after the second dose. The CDR3, cysteine through phenylalanine, is 14 amino acids long. Left in the record is the CDR3 DNA by itself, 42 bases read in frame from the first base. Between the V and J ends, shortened by 3 bases and 5 bases respectively, the junction contains 12 bases. The germline V gene encodes CDR1 SGHTA and CDR2 FQGTGA. The CDR3 regions of human TCRbeta chains were subjected to immunosequencing. The paper's processing steps were these. Repertoire TCRs were checked for matches against a reference library of SARS-CoV-2-specific TCRs that had been generated using the MIRA antigen-specificity platform. Breadth was defined as the fraction of unique TCRs that were SARS-CoV-2-associated. Depth was defined as the fraction of total T cells that were SARS-CoV-2-associated. Using the MIRA data, each spike-specific TCR was mapped to the spike region that the TCR reacts to and placed in a CD4 or CD8 class. Log10-transformed breadth and depth values were compared by one-way ANOVA with Sidak's multiple comparisons tests. In its TCRdb copy, this immuneACCESS table keeps in-frame sequences only and misses some clones. Where compared with another copy, unresolved V genes explain less than half of these, and the others have no known cause. Clonal size and the V and J genes are those of that table, whereas D and trimming came from the DNA. The sample table records over 90,000 clones; approximately 87% of these occur just once. Roughly an eighth of the sample is held by the ten biggest clonotypes.

Rearrangement joined TRBV7-3 to TRBJ2-3; the D gene cannot be resolved beyond TRBD1 or TRBD2, each matching 6 bases. The sequence was collected from an adult who received the AZD1222 COVID-19 vaccine. The material sequenced was peripheral blood, taken 28 days after the second AZD1222 dose. The CDR3 here reads CASSFGGLEDTQYF. The DNA sequence is given as TGTGCCAGCAGCTTCGGGGGCCTCGAAGATACGCAGTATTTT. The reference TRBV7-3 and TRBJ2-3 proteins fill in what lies around the CDR3, so the full variable domain reads GAGVSQTPSNKVTEKGKYVELRCDPISGHTALYWYRQSLGQGPEFLIYFQGTGAADDSGLPNDRFFAVRPEGSVSTLKIQRTERGDSAVYLCASSFGGLEDTQYFGPGTRLTVL.